This T cell receptor beta chain was identified in a study of blood T cell repertoires in COVID-19. The ends were cut back, 4 bases at V and 0 bases at J, with 19 bases in the middle. This CDR3 has 17 residues. Germline V gives CDR1 SGHNT, CDR2 YENEEA. Profiled with immunoSEQ multiplex PCR; TCRdb holds only in-frame clones, not every one. This table has 140,000 or so clones, just under 85% appearing once. V is TRBV11-3 and J is TRBJ2-7; D call uncertain. The sequence came from a woman aged 50 to 65 with acute COVID-19. Sequencing input: PBMCs or T cells enriched from blood (not recorded which). The CDR3 sequence: CASSYRSVAGDSYEQYF. Here the CDR3 DNA reads TGTGCCAGCAGCTATAGGTCAGTAGCCGGTGACTCCTACGAGCAGTACTTC.